Detailed here is one T cell receptor beta chain. V was clipped by 1 base and J by 0 bases, with 13 bases between them. This CDR3 contains 17 residues. In germline, CDR1 is MNHEY, CDR2 SMNVEV (reference sequence). Source study methods: From reference gene primer amplification, estimates of nucleated cell counts were derived. Using immunoSEQ multiplex PCR, the repertoire was profiled, and TCRdb retains in-frame clones only, with some absent. D and trimming were read from the DNA, whereas the V and J calls and clone size are those reported in that table. The table has around 280,000 clones, under 90% seen once. This entry comes from a study of blood T cell repertoires in COVID-19. Study details: Sources were T cells, B-cell-depleted T cells, or PBMCs; the material itself was cDNA or gDNA.

The sequencing sample was made of peripheral blood. This sequence was found in a woman aged 25 to 39 with COVID-19, enrolled during active disease. J is TRBJ1-5 and V is TRBV27; TRBD1 might be the D (6 bases). The CDR3 is CASSLLGRGYSNQPQHF. CDR3 nucleotides: TGTGCCAGCAGTTTATTGGGCAGGGGTTATAGCAATCAGCCCCAGCATTTT.